The 21 T cell receptor beta chains presented below share a single source sample, sequenced in a study of blood T cell repertoires in COVID-19. The data were produced by immunoSEQ multiplex PCR, yet TCRdb's version contains in-frame clones alone and is incomplete. The sample lists around 40,000 clones, approximately 88% occurring once. The sequenced sample was peripheral blood. These receptors originate from a man aged 45-65 years with active COVID-19.

The rearrangement uses TRBV6-6 and TRBJ1-5; a weak D match, TRBD1 (5 bases). This CDR3 has 16 residues. Germline V gene lookup returns CDR1 MNHNY and CDR2 SVGAGI (reference sequence). Trimming pared 2 bases from V and 2 bases from J, leaving 13 bases between. CDR3 sequence reads: CASSYVGGGGNQPQHF. The CDR3 DNA reads TGTGCCAGCAGTTACGTGGGGGGTGGGGGCAATCAGCCCCAGCATTTT.

The chain is built from TRBV6-6 and TRBJ2-1, with 7 bases that match TRBD2. CDR3 length: 16 amino acids. V shed 5 bases and J 7 bases; nucleotides not matched to a gene: 14. Germline V gives CDR1 MNHNY, CDR2 SVGAGI (reference sequence). CDR3: CASSPYVEGGRNEQFF. Written as DNA, the CDR3 is TGTGCCAGCAGTCCCTATGTGGAGGGAGGGCGGAATGAGCAGTTCTTC.

The V call is TRBV4-3, the J call TRBJ2-2; D is possibly TRBD2 (6 bases). Germline V gives CDR1 LGHNA, CDR2 YSLEER. This CDR3 is built from 14 residues. V lost 4 bases to trimming and J lost 4 bases, with 10 bases between them. The CDR3 loop reads CASSLGLPTGELFF. The DNA for the CDR3 is TGCGCCAGCAGCCTGGGACTGCCCACCGGGGAGCTGTTTTTT.

The chain uses TRBV14 and TRBJ2-1, with D possibly matching TRBD2 (6 bases). V dropped 2 bases and J dropped 7 bases, with 9 bases sitting between them. Germline V gene lookup returns CDR1 SGHDN and CDR2 FVKESK. The CDR3 runs 13 residues. The CDR3 DNA reads as TGTGCCAGCAGCCAACGGCTAGCGAATGAGCAGTTCTTC. Residues: CASSQRLANEQFF.

The chain carries TRBV10-1 and TRBJ1-1, with a possible D match to TRBD1 (6 bases). V was trimmed by 2 bases and J by 1 base, leaving 8 bases between them. Germline V gives CDR1 WNHNN, CDR2 SYGVQD (reference sequence). The CDR3 runs 14 residues. The CDR3 sequence: CASSEGGRNTEAFF. The CDR3 nucleotides are TGCGCCAGCAGTGAGGGGGGCCGGAACACTGAAGCTTTCTTT.

This sequence joins TRBV7-3 and TRBJ2-2, with TRBD2 matching 10 bases. Germline V CDR1 and CDR2: SGHTA, FQGTGA. V lost 1 base and J lost 8; bases outside the gene matches: 13. There are 18 residues in the CDR3. Here the CDR3 reads CASSLMVLAGFVTGELFF. The CDR3 DNA follows: TGTGCCAGCAGCTTAATGGTACTAGCGGGATTTGTTACGGGGGAGCTGTTTTTT.

This clone was found a few times. V usage is TRBV3-1 (or the pseudogene TRBV3-2) and J usage is TRBJ2-3; 8 bases line up with TRBD2. Germline trimming cut 10 bases from V and 0 bases from J; bases unmatched to any gene: 9. CDR3 length: 15 residues. The germline V gene encodes CDR1 LGHDT and CDR2 YNNKEL (reference sequence). The CDR3 loop reads CATRPTGGSTDTQYF. The CDR3 DNA is TGTGCCACCCGCCCAACGGGGGGGAGCACAGATACGCAGTATTTT.

The CDR3 protein is CASSVGGGETQYF. The CDR3 nucleotides are TGTGCCAGCAGCGTTGGGGGAGGAGAGACCCAGTACTTC. The chain couples TRBV9 to TRBJ2-5; perhaps TRBD2 as D (6 bases). Germline lookup yields CDR1 SGDLS and CDR2 YYNGEE. Trimming took off 2 bases at V and 4 bases at J, with 9 bases between the two ends. CDR3 length: 13 residues.

The chain joins TRBV6-2 or TRBV6-3 to TRBJ1-3, with 7 bases aligning to TRBD1. J was trimmed by 2 bases and V by 6 bases; bases with no gene match: 10. Germline CDR1 and CDR2: MNHEY and SVGEGT. CDR3 size: 16 residues. DNA for the CDR3: TGTGCCAGCAGCCCGGGACAGCCTTTTCCTGGAAACACCATATATTTT. It specifies CASSPGQPFPGNTIYF.

The chain couples TRBV24-1 to TRBJ1-2, with 9 nucleotides matching TRBD1. The length of the CDR3 is 14 residues. Germline V gene data show CDR1 as KGHDR and CDR2 as SFDVKD. Losses at the gene ends were 2 bases for V and 7 bases for J; bases not matched to a gene: 4. The chain's CDR3 is CATSDWDRVAGYTF. In DNA, the CDR3 is TGTGCCACCAGTGATTGGGACAGGGTGGCTGGCTACACCTTC.

This rearrangement joins TRBV11-2 to TRBJ1-1; weak D call: TRBD1 (5 bases). The V gene's germline CDR1 is SGHAT and CDR2 FQNNGV. V lost 4 bases, J lost 5 bases, and 14 bases lay in between. The CDR3 totals 14 residues. The CDR3 bases are TGTGCCAGCAGCTCCCGCGGTCGGGGGACTGAAGCTTTCTTT. Translated, it gives CASSSRGRGTEAFF.

The rearrangement joins TRBV23-1 to TRBJ1-6; the match to TRBD1 covers 7 bases. TRBV23-1 is an open reading frame, and its role is uncertain. V trimming: 4 bases; J trimming: 3 bases; junction bases outside the gene matches: 15. The CDR3 loop spans 19 amino acids. CDR3 in amino acids: CASSPRDRSLSFYNSPLHF. The CDR3 coding sequence is TGCGCCAGCAGTCCACGGGACAGATCATTATCGTTCTATAATTCACCCCTCCACTTT.

This clone was detected a few times. V and J are TRBV7-9 and TRBJ2-1; a weak D match, TRBD2 (6 bases). V dropped 3 bases and J dropped 3 bases, with 12 bases sitting between them. Germline V gives CDR1 SEHNR, CDR2 FQNEAQ (reference sequence). The CDR3 totals 15 residues. CDR3 DNA sequence: TGTGCCAGCAGCTTTTGGCGGGGATTCTACAATGAGCAGTTCTTC. Its translation: CASSFWRGFYNEQFF.

The chain uses TRBV28 and TRBJ2-7; 15 positions agree with TRBD2. Germline V gives CDR1 MDHEN, CDR2 SYDVKM. Trimming removed 7 bases from V and 3 bases from J; junction bases left unmatched: 1. The CDR3 is 14 residues long. CDR3 coding DNA: TGTGCCAGCACGGGACTAGCGGGAGGCTACGAGCAGTACTTC. Amino acids: CASTGLAGGYEQYF.

This chain connects TRBV10-3 to TRBJ2-1; D remains ambiguous. Trimming removed 5 bases at V and 2 bases at J, with 4 bases between. Germline assignment: CDR1 ENHRY and CDR2 SYGVKD. The CDR3 runs to 12 residues. The CDR3 reads CAISPAYNEQFF. The CDR3 region has the DNA TGTGCCATCAGTCCTGCCTACAATGAGCAGTTCTTC.

The chain couples TRBV27 to TRBJ2-1; 12 positions match TRBD2. The CDR3 covers 18 residues. With V trimmed by 0 bases and J by 7 bases, 10 bases remained unmatched. Germline CDR1 is MNHEY and CDR2 is SMNVEV (reference sequence). DNA of the CDR3: TGTGCCAGCAGTTTATCGATCCCTGGACTAGCGGGAACGAATGAGCAGTTCTTC. Its protein is CASSLSIPGLAGTNEQFF.

This clone appeared a single time. The chain is built from TRBV9 and TRBJ1-5, with 9 bases fitting TRBD1. Trimming at V came to 3 bases and at J to 5 bases, leaving 3 bases not matched to a gene. Per the germline V gene, CDR1 is SGDLS and CDR2 is YYNGEE. This CDR3 region has 14 residues. This CDR3 is CASSGGTGYQPQHF. The CDR3 DNA reads TGTGCCAGCAGCGGAGGGACAGGGTATCAGCCCCAGCATTTT.

The chain recombines TRBV5-4 with TRBJ2-1; TRBD1 might be the D (5 bases). The germline V gene encodes CDR1 SGHNT and CDR2 YYREEE (reference sequence). V lost 4 bases and J 7 bases, leaving 18 bases between the germline ends. The CDR3 length is 15 residues. The CDR3 is CASSPDREGVNEQFF. The CDR3 coding sequence is TGTGCCAGCAGCCCGGATCGCGAAGGGGTTAATGAGCAGTTCTTC.

The J gene is TRBJ1-1, the V gene TRBV6-2 or TRBV6-3; D might be TRBD1 (5 bases). Trimming removed 4 bases from V and 5 bases from J, with 14 bases in between. In germline, CDR1 is MNHEY, CDR2 SVGEGT. This CDR3 spans 14 amino acids. The CDR3, as DNA: TGTGCCAGCAGTTGGGCCAGGGTGGGGACTGAAGCTTTCTTT. Encoded protein: CASSWARVGTEAFF.

This clone was found a few times. V and J are TRBV28 and TRBJ1-5, with a weak D call TRBD1 (5 bases). This CDR3 is built from 16 residues. V lost 6 bases and J lost 1, with 16 bases in between. Germline V gene data show CDR1 as MDHEN and CDR2 as SYDVKM. The CDR3 reads CASSPRQGRSNQPQHF. In nucleotides, the CDR3 is TGTGCCAGCAGCCCCCGGCAGGGTAGGAGCAATCAGCCCCAGCATTTT.

In this sample, this clone turned up a few times. The chain combines TRBV5-5 with TRBJ2-1; D might be TRBD2 (5 bases). V lost 5 bases and J 2 bases, leaving 14 bases between the germline ends. The CDR3 runs to 15 residues. Per germline, CDR1 SGHKS and CDR2 YYEKEE (reference sequence). CDR3 DNA: TGTGCCAGCAGGCCGTCGGCGGGCACCTACAATGAGCAGTTCTTC. As protein: CASRPSAGTYNEQFF.